This T cell receptor (beta chain) was captured in a study of beta chain features in type 1 diabetes. Overall study findings and caveats: Equally in patients and controls, shorter templates might have been favored by PCR.

CDR1 GTSNPN and CDR2 SVGIG come from the germline V gene (reference sequence). This CDR3 has 14 amino acids. Trimming shortened V by 1 base and J by 5 bases, and 14 bases separated the two germline ends. The entirety of the isolated RNA underwent reverse transcription, so expressed TCRB transcripts were sequenced. TCRdb's table, derived via immunoSEQ multiplex PCR, lists solely in-frame clones and lacks some. This table holds 250,000 to 350,000 clones, approximately 11% found once. This clone was counted a few times. Its antigen is not identified. The sample consisted of naive CD4+ T cells from blood. This receptor was taken from a young woman in good health. This rearrangement joins TRBV30 to TRBJ1-2; D gene unclear. This CDR3 reads CAWSGPVGLYGYTF. CDR3 nucleotide sequence: TGTGCCTGGAGTGGCCCCGTCGGACTATATGGCTACACCTTC.